Included here is one T cell receptor beta chain sequence, with context. The antigen remains unidentified. TCRdb's table, derived via immunoSEQ multiplex PCR, lists solely in-frame clones and lacks some. The table has about 110,000 clones, 92% seen once. The data originate from a study of T cell responses to AZD1222 COVID-19 vaccine. Findings of the study overall: Clonal diversity may have been underestimated, and the donors were mostly white British, with more females than males. Close to half of spike-specific TCRs reportedly recognize unmutated variant regions. Spike as a whole was targeted by vaccine-associated CD4 TCRs, dominant at 160-218 and 743-854.

The V segment lost 5 bases and the J segment 8 bases; nucleotides outside the gene matches: 10. Germline V lookup: CDR1 SEHNR, CDR2 FQNEAQ (reference sequence). This CDR3 is 14 amino acids long. The sample here was peripheral blood, taken on day 0 of AZD1222 vaccination. This clonotype was sampled from an adult in good health. The chain links TRBV7-9 to TRBJ1-2; TRBD1 agrees at 8 bases. Here the CDR3 reads CASSGQGDIGGYTF. The CDR3 nucleotides are TGTGCCAGCAGCGGACAGGGAGATATAGGAGGCTACACCTTC.